Listed below are T cell receptor beta chains from one sample, sequenced in a study of blood T cell repertoires in COVID-19. Data came from immunoSEQ multiplex PCR; TCRdb stores just in-frame clones and leaves some out. This table holds around 110,000 clones, about 82% found once. Sequencing was done on a sample of peripheral blood. These TCRs come from a man aged 55 to 70 with active or convalescent COVID-19. Each CDR3 is given with its conserved first and last residue. A D gene is named only where the DNA matches it firmly. Only part of the rows carry a size: once, few, many, or a class if the clone is expanded.

D,J,V,size,length,CDR3,DNA
-,TRBJ2-5,TRBV18,-,14,CASSPYRTGETQYF,TGTGCCAGCTCACCATACAGGACGGGAGAGACCCAGTACTTC
TRBD1,TRBJ1-2,TRBV5-5,-,16,CASSSPGGLLLYGYTF,TGTGCCAGCAGCTCCCCAGGGGGCCTTCTTCTCTATGGCTACACCTTC
TRBD2,TRBJ2-7,TRBV13,-,15,CASSLGGLADYEQYF,TGTGCCAGCAGCTTGGGGGGACTAGCAGACTACGAGCAGTACTTC
-,TRBJ2-2,TRBV6-5,-,14,CASPRRDWTGELFF,TGTGCCAGCCCACGCAGGGACTGGACCGGGGAGCTGTTTTTT
-,TRBJ1-1,TRBV2,few,13,CASSKDLNTEAFF,TGTGCCAGCAGTAAGGACTTGAACACTGAAGCTTTCTTT
-,TRBJ2-7,TRBV5-1,-,14,CASRKEMGSDEQYF,TGCGCCAGCAGAAAGGAAATGGGTAGCGACGAGCAGTACTTC
TRBD2,TRBJ2-1,TRBV28,-,17,CASSFHWGGPRGNEQFF,TGTGCCAGCAGTTTTCATTGGGGAGGGCCACGGGGCAATGAGCAGTTCTTC
-,TRBJ2-1,TRBV5-5,-,15,CASSGDTRSYNEQFF,TGTGCCAGCAGCGGGGACACCCGCTCCTACAATGAGCAGTTCTTC
-,TRBJ1-2,TRBV6-4,-,13,CASSDLKSAGYTF,TGTGCCAGCAGTGACCTAAAGAGCGCCGGCTACACCTTC
TRBD2,TRBJ2-3,TRBV19,-,19,CASSIDSSSGRVRGDTQYF,TGTGCCAGTAGTATAGATTCGTCCAGCGGGAGGGTCCGTGGAGATACGCAGTATTTT
TRBD1,TRBJ2-7,TRBV11-3,-,15,CASSPTFGQGYEQYF,TGTGCCAGCAGCCCAACGTTCGGACAGGGTTACGAGCAGTACTTC
-,TRBJ2-7,TRBV5-1,few,16,CASSPGGGRGSYEQYF,TGCGCCAGCAGCCCCGGGGGCGGGAGAGGCTCCTACGAGCAGTACTTC
-,TRBJ1-2,TRBV29-1,-,14,CSVVAGGHDYGYTF,TGCAGCGTGGTCGCCGGGGGGCACGACTATGGCTACACCTTC
TRBD1,TRBJ1-2,TRBV5-6,-,13,CASSPGQTYGYTF,TGTGCCAGCAGCCCGGGACAGACGTATGGCTACACCTTC
-,TRBJ1-1,TRBV4-2,-,16,CASSRSAGEIDTEAFF,TGTGCCAGCAGCCGATCAGCAGGGGAGATTGACACTGAAGCTTTCTTT
TRBD2,TRBJ2-5,TRBV19,-,15,CASSHPASGQETQYF,TGTGCCAGTAGTCACCCGGCTAGCGGCCAAGAGACCCAGTACTTC
TRBD2,TRBJ2-1,TRBV7-9,once,16,CASSSLAGESYNEQFF,TGTGCCAGCAGCTCCTTAGCGGGAGAGTCCTACAATGAGCAGTTCTTC
-,TRBJ1-3,TRBV6-5,-,14,CASKRSPSGNTIYF,TGTGCCAGCAAGAGAAGCCCCTCTGGAAACACCATATATTTT
TRBD1,TRBJ2-1,TRBV3-1/TRBV3-2,-,15,CASSLGQGAYNEQFF,TGTGCCAGCAGCCTTGGACAGGGGGCCTACAATGAGCAGTTCTTC
-,TRBJ1-2,TRBV2,-,14,CASIWDHRAVRYTF,TGTGCCAGCATATGGGACCACAGGGCAGTGCGCTACACCTTC
TRBD2,TRBJ2-3,TRBV5-1,-,24,CASSLGPDKTSGRASLYYTDTQYF,TGCGCCAGCAGCTTGGGCCCAGACAAGACTAGCGGGAGGGCCAGTCTTTACTACACAGATACGCAGTATTTT
TRBD2,TRBJ2-5,TRBV6-5,once,15,CASSYSTGGPETQYF,TGTGCCAGCAGTTACTCGACGGGAGGGCCGGAGACCCAGTACTTC
TRBD2,TRBJ2-2,TRBV7-9,-,14,CASSQGLGTGELFF,TGTGCCAGCAGCCAAGGACTAGGCACCGGGGAGCTGTTTTTT
-,TRBJ2-2,TRBV4-2,-,14,CASSQDWATGELFF,TGTGCCAGCAGCCAAGATTGGGCCACCGGGGAGCTGTTTTTT
-,TRBJ2-5,TRBV5-1,-,13,CASSRVVQETQYF,TGCGCCAGCAGCCGGGTCGTTCAAGAGACCCAGTACTTC
-,TRBJ2-2,TRBV7-3,-,15,CASSNRVSGTGELFF,TGTGCCAGCAGCAACCGGGTATCGGGCACCGGGGAGCTGTTTTTT
-,TRBJ2-2,TRBV7-3,once,13,CASSSDSAGELFF,TGTGCCAGCAGCTCCGATAGCGCCGGGGAGCTGTTTTTT
TRBD1,TRBJ2-7,TRBV28,-,15,CASSDRDRGSYEQYF,TGTGCCAGCAGTGACCGGGACAGGGGGTCCTACGAGCAGTACTTC
TRBD2,TRBJ2-1,TRBV7-3,-,14,CASSPTGTSGEQFF,TGTGCCAGCAGCCCAACCGGGACTAGCGGAGAGCAGTTCTTC
TRBD1,TRBJ1-2,TRBV7-2,-,14,CASSLDRGDYGYTF,TGTGCCAGCAGTCTAGACAGGGGGGACTATGGCTACACCTTC
-,TRBJ2-2,TRBV7-9,few,14,CAIISTTLTGELFF,TGTGCCATCATCTCGACTACACTCACCGGGGAGCTGTTTTTT